The 29 T cell receptor beta chains given below trace back to one sample, sequenced in a study of PD-1 blockade in classical Hodgkin lymphoma. Clones were sequenced by immunoSEQ multiplex PCR, and TCRdb holds only the in-frame ones, with some missing. The sample lists 100,000 to 120,000 clones; roughly 89% were seen once. The time point is: cycle 4 day 1 (C4D1), after more than five weeks of nivolumab. Autologous stem cell transplantation was followed by relapse in every patient, and brentuximab vedotin exposure varied. The starting material was peripheral blood mononuclear cells (PBMCs), obtained before the fourth cycle of nivolumab. All receptors come from a human donor with classical Hodgkin lymphoma.

The rearrangement links TRBV29-1 to TRBJ1-1, with D possibly TRBD1 on 6 matching bases. The V gene's germline CDR1 is SQVTM and CDR2 ANQGSEA. The CDR3 is 14 residues long. Deletions cut 4 bases from V and 4 bases from J, with 16 bases between. For the CDR3, the DNA is TGCAGCGTTGTGGGGGCCAGGATGATCACTGAAGCTTTCTTT. Protein sequence: CSVVGARMITEAFF.

The chain carries TRBV6-6 and TRBJ1-2; 11 bases are shared with TRBD1. Germline trimming cut 4 bases from V and 7 bases from J; bases unmatched to any gene: 8. The CDR3 extends over 15 amino acids. Per the germline V gene, CDR1 is MNHNY and CDR2 is SVGAGI (reference sequence). Here the CDR3 reads CASSSPDRGPSGYTF. CDR3 bases: TGTGCCAGCAGTTCCCCGGACAGGGGGCCCTCTGGCTACACCTTC.

The rearrangement joins TRBV5-6 to TRBJ2-7; tentatively, D is TRBD2 (6 bases). This CDR3 contains 14 residues. Germline loops: CDR1 SGHDT, CDR2 YYEEEE. V gave up 0 bases and J gave up 3 bases, with 10 bases separating them. The CDR3 DNA sequence: TGTGCCAGCAGCTTGGGGGGAGGCGGCTACGAGCAGTACTTC. It specifies CASSLGGGGYEQYF.

The genes are TRBV18 and TRBJ2-5; D gene unclear. The CDR3 sequence is 13 residues long. Germline V lookup: CDR1 KGHSH, CDR2 LQKENI. The V and J ends lost 4 bases and 2 bases respectively, with 8 bases between them. This CDR3 is CASSQARQETQYF. In nucleotides, the CDR3 is TGTGCCAGCTCACAGGCGAGGCAAGAGACCCAGTACTTC.

V and J are TRBV6-9 and TRBJ2-7; no reliable D call. V dropped 5 bases and J dropped 0 bases, with 17 bases sitting between them. This CDR3 is built from 16 residues. Germline V gives CDR1 MNHGY, CDR2 SVAAGI. The CDR3 bases are TGTGCCAGCAGTCAACGGATGTATGGCGGCTCCTACGAGCAGTACTTC. It codes for CASSQRMYGGSYEQYF.

The rearrangement uses TRBV4-1 and TRBJ1-5; D unclear. Trimming shortened V by 0 bases and J by 4 bases, and 16 bases separated the two germline ends. The CDR3 loop spans 17 amino acids. In germline, CDR1 is MGHRA, CDR2 YSYEKL. Here the CDR3 DNA reads TGCGCCAGCAGCCAAGATTGGGCCCCGAGAAGGAATCAGCCCCAGCATTTT. Its translation is CASSQDWAPRRNQPQHF.

The V call is TRBV7-9, the J call TRBJ1-1; D not resolved. The CDR3 consists of 12 residues. V was clipped by 2 bases and J by 8 bases, with 9 bases between them. The germline V gene has CDR1 SEHNR and CDR2 FQNEAQ (reference sequence). The CDR3 DNA sequence: TGTGCCAGCAGCTTAAATATGAAGGAAGCTTTCTTT. It encodes CASSLNMKEAFF.

This clone was seen a single time. Here the CDR3 reads CASSDASYNEQFF. In DNA, the CDR3 is TGTGCCAGCAGCGACGCCTCCTACAATGAGCAGTTCTTC. V usage is TRBV7-9 and J usage is TRBJ2-1; D uncertain. The CDR3 extends over 13 amino acids. Trimming left V 5 bases short and J 0 bases short, with 5 bases between. CDR1 and CDR2 from the germline V gene are SEHNR and FQNEAQ (reference sequence).

The J gene is TRBJ2-2, the V gene TRBV2; unclear D gene. CDR1 and CDR2 (germline): SNHLY, FYNNEI. The CDR3 extends over 16 amino acids. V was cut by 6 bases and J by 2 bases, with 16 bases left in between. CDR3 loop: CASSLDSAINTGELFF. In nucleotides, the CDR3 is TGTGCCAGCAGCCTAGACTCCGCCATTAACACCGGGGAGCTGTTTTTT.

The chain employs TRBV6-1 and TRBJ2-6, with D possibly matching TRBD2 (6 bases). CDR1 and CDR2 from the germline V gene are MNHNS and SASEGT. The CDR3 consists of 19 residues. V was cut by 4 bases and J by 4 bases, with 23 bases left in between. CDR3 protein: CASSGEAKRPASGANVLTF. CDR3 DNA: TGTGCCAGCAGTGGGGAGGCCAAGCGGCCCGCTTCGGGGGCCAACGTCCTGACTTTC.

J is TRBJ1-3 and V is TRBV7-2, with D possibly matching TRBD1 (5 bases). Per germline, CDR1 SGHTA and CDR2 FQGNSA. This CDR3 is built from 14 residues. Trimming removed 2 bases from V and 5 bases from J, with 10 bases in between. CDR3 sequence reads: CASSLTGARNTIYF. CDR3 bases: TGTGCCAGCAGCTTAACTGGGGCGAGAAACACCATATATTTT.

This chain connects TRBV5-1 to TRBJ2-5, with TRBD1 identical over 9 bases. The CDR3 runs to 17 residues. Germline trimming cut 4 bases from V and 4 bases from J; bases unmatched to any gene: 14. Germline V CDR1 and CDR2: SGHRS, YFSETQ. For the CDR3, the DNA is TGCGCCAGCAGCCAACGTGGACAGGGGCGGGTTGGAGAGACCCAGTACTTC. Encoded protein: CASSQRGQGRVGETQYF.

This clone was detected once. The V gene is TRBV2, the J gene TRBJ2-3; 7 positions match TRBD1. Trimming at V came to 6 bases and at J to 3 bases, leaving 3 bases not matched to a gene. Germline assignment: CDR1 SNHLY and CDR2 FYNNEI. This CDR3 is built from 13 residues. CDR3 nucleotide sequence: TGTGCCAGCAGGACAGGGACGACAGATACGCAGTATTTT. Amino acid sequence: CASRTGTTDTQYF.

The rearrangement uses TRBV14 and TRBJ2-7; 12 bases are shared with TRBD1. Germline-derived CDR1 and CDR2 are SGHDN and FVKESK. The V segment lost 4 bases and the J segment 2 bases; nucleotides outside the gene matches: 12. This CDR3 has 18 amino acids. Here the CDR3 DNA reads TGTGCCAGCAGCCGTCGGGGACAGGGGGCGCGTATCACCTACGAGCAGTACTTC. Amino acids: CASSRRGQGARITYEQYF. The full variable domain, rest sourced from reference TRBV14 and TRBJ2-7, is EAGVTQFPSHSVIEKGQTVTLRCDPISGHDNLYWYRRVMGKEIKFLLHFVKESKQDESGMPNNRFLAERTGGTYSTLKVQPAELEDSGVYFCASSRRGQGARITYEQYFGPGTRLTVT.

This CDR3 is CASSYSPDSLYGYTF. DNA for the CDR3: TGTGCCAGCAGTTACTCCCCGGACAGTTTATATGGCTACACCTTC. The chain links TRBV6-5 to TRBJ1-2; weak D call: TRBD1 (6 bases). In germline, CDR1 is MNHEY, CDR2 SVGAGI. The CDR3 is 15 residues long. V lost 0 bases and J 5 bases, leaving 13 bases between the germline ends.

The V gene is TRBV15, the J gene TRBJ1-1; weak D call: TRBD1 (5 bases). Germline CDR1 and CDR2: LNHNV and YYDKDF (reference sequence). CDR3 length: 16 amino acids. The germline V and J ends were trimmed by 0 bases and 4 bases, with 15 bases remaining between them. CDR3 coding DNA: TGTGCCACCAGCAGAGATCTGGGGGTGGGGTCCACTGAAGCTTTCTTT. Amino acid sequence: CATSRDLGVGSTEAFF.

This chain links TRBV27 with TRBJ2-1; either TRBD1 or TRBD2 may supply D (6 bases each). The CDR3 totals 15 residues. The V and J ends lost 3 bases and 3 bases respectively, with 12 bases between them. CDR1 is MNHEY, CDR2 SMNVEV, per germline (reference sequence). CDR3: CASSFEGGLYNEQFF. The CDR3 DNA sequence: TGTGCCAGCAGTTTTGAGGGGGGCCTCTACAATGAGCAGTTCTTC.

The gene calls are TRBV6-1 and TRBJ1-2, with 8 positions matching TRBD1. Trimming removed 4 bases from V and 6 bases from J; junction bases left unmatched: 10. The CDR3 runs 15 residues. Germline V gives CDR1 MNHNS, CDR2 SASEGT. CDR3: CASSALRQGWDGYTF. The CDR3, as DNA: TGTGCCAGCAGTGCCCTGAGACAGGGGTGGGATGGCTACACCTTC.

The J gene is TRBJ1-3, the V gene TRBV30; 9 nucleotides agree with TRBD1. Germline loops: CDR1 GTSNPN, CDR2 SVGIG (reference sequence). This CDR3 has 12 residues. V was clipped by 5 bases and J by 7 bases; unmatched bases: 3. The CDR3 here is CAWSDRGNTIYF. The CDR3 nucleotides are TGTGCCTGGTCAGACAGGGGGAACACCATATATTTT.

This clone was found a few times. The chain employs TRBV5-1 and TRBJ1-5, with D possibly TRBD1 on 5 matching bases. CDR1 is SGHRS, CDR2 YFSETQ, per germline. V lost 1 base and J 5 bases, leaving 13 bases between the germline ends. The CDR3 is 15 amino acids. The CDR3 DNA follows: TGCGCCAGCAGCTTGAACGGACAACCCGATCAGCCCCAGCATTTT. It is translated as CASSLNGQPDQPQHF. The full variable domain, completed using reference TRBV5-1 and TRBJ1-5, is KAGVTQTPRYLIKTRGQQVTLSCSPISGHRSVSWYQQTPGQGLQFLFEYFSETQRNKGNFPGRFSGRQFSNSRSEMNVSTLELGDSALYLCASSLNGQPDQPQHFGDGTRLSIL.

V is TRBV30 and J is TRBJ1-1; D may be TRBD1 (5 bases). V lost 2 bases and J lost 1, with 8 bases in between. CDR3 length: 13 amino acids. The germline CDR1 and CDR2 sequences are GTSNPN and SVGIG (reference sequence). The CDR3 region is CAWSPGSNTEAFF. The DNA for the CDR3 is TGTGCCTGGAGTCCAGGGTCGAACACTGAAGCTTTCTTT.

The chain carries TRBV5-8 and TRBJ1-5; the D gene is possibly TRBD1 (5 bases). Germline V gives CDR1 SGHTS, CDR2 YDEGEE. The CDR3 extends over 14 amino acids. Trimming stripped 6 bases from V and 3 bases from J, with 13 bases between. The CDR3 spells CASNEGLNNQPQHF. The CDR3 DNA sequence: TGTGCCAGCAACGAGGGGTTAAACAATCAGCCCCAGCATTTT.

The chain joins TRBV9 to TRBJ2-1, with 12 bases aligning to TRBD2. The CDR3 extends over 18 amino acids. CDR1 and CDR2 from the germline V gene are SGDLS and YYNGEE. Losses at the gene ends were 0 bases for V and 4 bases for J; bases not matched to a gene: 8. CDR3: CASSVGRLAGDAYNEQFF. The CDR3 coding sequence is TGTGCCAGCAGCGTAGGTCGACTAGCGGGAGATGCGTACAATGAGCAGTTCTTC.

This sequence joins TRBV28 and TRBJ2-3, with a possible D match to TRBD2 (7 bases). V was pared by 6 bases and J by 2 bases, with 18 bases between. The CDR3 contains 16 residues. Germline V gives CDR1 MDHEN, CDR2 SYDVKM. In nucleotides, the CDR3 is TGTGCCAGCAGCATCCAGGGAGGGGGACCCACAGATACGCAGTATTTT. It translates to CASSIQGGGPTDTQYF. Filled out from reference TRBV28 and TRBJ2-3, the complete variable domain reads DVKVTQSSRYLVKRTGEKVFLECVQDMDHENMFWYRQDPGLGLRLIYFSYDVKMKEKGDIPEGYSVSREKKERFSLILESASTNQTSMYLCASSIQGGGPTDTQYFGPGTRLTVL.

The V and J genes are TRBV9 and TRBJ2-2; D remains unclear. Trimming pared 2 bases from V and 6 bases from J, leaving 8 bases between. The CDR3 extends over 13 amino acids. Germline V lookup: CDR1 SGDLS, CDR2 YYNGEE. The CDR3 DNA reads TGTGCCAGCAGCGTCGGGCCGGCCGGGGAGCTGTTTTTT. It encodes CASSVGPAGELFF.

The V and J genes are TRBV23-1 and TRBJ2-7; D is perhaps TRBD1 (5 bases). TRBV23-1 is known as an ORF, though its function is uncertain. The V end lost 0 bases, the J end lost 5 bases, and 17 bases lay between the germline ends. The CDR3 consists of 16 residues. DNA of the CDR3: TGCGCCAGCAGTCAATCTCCTCAGGGCCCATTTAACGAGCAGTACTTC. Its protein product is CASSQSPQGPFNEQYF.

The chain combines TRBV7-2 with TRBJ2-1; TRBD2 aligns across 11 bases. CDR1 SGHTA and CDR2 FQGNSA come from the germline V gene. This CDR3 spans 12 amino acids. V was clipped by 4 bases and J by 14 bases; unmatched bases: 4. The CDR3 nucleotides read TGTGCCAGCAGCTCAGGGACTAGCGGAGAGTTCTTC. This codes for CASSSGTSGEFF.

This chain uses TRBV14 with TRBJ2-7; D is uncertain. This CDR3 has 15 residues. Germline values: CDR1 SGHDN, CDR2 FVKESK. V was trimmed by 2 bases and J by 3 bases, leaving 14 bases between them. The CDR3 region has the DNA TGTGCCAGCAGCCAACGTCGGACGAAGGACTACGAGCAGTACTTC. Protein product: CASSQRRTKDYEQYF.

V is TRBV5-1 and J is TRBJ2-1, with 8 bases lining up with TRBD1. CDR3 length: 15 residues. Germline trimming cut 3 bases from V and 9 bases from J; bases unmatched to any gene: 11. Germline assignment: CDR1 SGHRS and CDR2 YFSETQ. The DNA for the CDR3 is TGCGCCAGCAGCTGGGCTAGGGACAGGTTCGGTGAGCAGTTCTTC. As protein: CASSWARDRFGEQFF.